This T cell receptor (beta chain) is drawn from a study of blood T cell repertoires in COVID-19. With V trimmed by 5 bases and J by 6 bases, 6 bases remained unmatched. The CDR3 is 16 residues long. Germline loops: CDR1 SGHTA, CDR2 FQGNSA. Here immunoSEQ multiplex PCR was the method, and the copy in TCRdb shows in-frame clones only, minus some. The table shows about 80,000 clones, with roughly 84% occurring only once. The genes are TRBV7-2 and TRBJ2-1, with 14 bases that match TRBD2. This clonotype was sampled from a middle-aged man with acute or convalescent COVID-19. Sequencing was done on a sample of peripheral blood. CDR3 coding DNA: TGTGCCAGCAGCCCTCCGGGACTAGCGGGGGCCAATGAGCAGTTCTTC. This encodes CASSPPGLAGANEQFF.